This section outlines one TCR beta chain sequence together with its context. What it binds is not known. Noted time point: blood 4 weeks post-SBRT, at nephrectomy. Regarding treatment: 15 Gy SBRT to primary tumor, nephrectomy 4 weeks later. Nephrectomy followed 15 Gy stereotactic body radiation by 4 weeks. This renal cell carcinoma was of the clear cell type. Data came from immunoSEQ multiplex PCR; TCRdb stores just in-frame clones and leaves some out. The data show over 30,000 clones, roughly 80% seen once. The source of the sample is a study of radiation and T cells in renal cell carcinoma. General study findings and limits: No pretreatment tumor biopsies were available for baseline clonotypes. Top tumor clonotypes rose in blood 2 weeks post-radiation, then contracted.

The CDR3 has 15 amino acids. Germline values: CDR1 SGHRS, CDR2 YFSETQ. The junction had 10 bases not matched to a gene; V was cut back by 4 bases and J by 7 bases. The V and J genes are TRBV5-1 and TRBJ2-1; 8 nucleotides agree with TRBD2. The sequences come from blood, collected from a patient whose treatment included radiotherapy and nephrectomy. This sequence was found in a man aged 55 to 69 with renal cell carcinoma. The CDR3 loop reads CASSPKVGTRNEQFF. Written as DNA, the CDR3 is TGCGCCAGCAGCCCGAAGGTAGGGACTAGGAATGAGCAGTTCTTC.